The rows below give T cell receptor beta chains drawn from one sample of a study of blood T cell repertoires in COVID-19. TCRdb keeps only in-frame clones here, not all; method: immunoSEQ multiplex PCR. This sample yields around 230,000 clones, of which roughly 90% are seen a single time; 3% to 4% belongs to the top ten. Sequences were obtained from PBMCs or T cells enriched from blood (not recorded which). The origin of the receptors is a woman aged 30 to 39 with acute COVID-19. The CDR3 runs from the conserved cysteine through the conserved F or W. The D gene is left open where the match is weak. Size is omitted from some rows. Given values are once, few, many or a class for expanded clones.

V: TRBV7-2; D: .; size: once; J: TRBJ1-2; DNA: TGTGCCAGCAGCTTACACTCGACACCTAACTATGGCTACACCTTC; CDR3: CASSLHSTPNYGYTF
V: TRBV9; D: TRBD2; size: .; J: TRBJ2-3; DNA: TGTGCCAGCAGCCGTCGGACTAGCGGAGCAGATACGCAGTATTTT; CDR3: CASSRRTSGADTQYF
V: TRBV7-2; D: TRBD2; size: .; J: TRBJ2-1; DNA: TGTGCCAGCAGCTTATGGCTGCGCGGGGGAGATGAGCAGTTCTTC; CDR3: CASSLWLRGGDEQFF
V: TRBV5-8; D: .; size: many; J: TRBJ2-1; DNA: TGTGCCAGCAGCTGGACTACTGTAACTCTTTACAATGAGCAGTTCTTC; CDR3: CASSWTTVTLYNEQFF
V: TRBV12-3/TRBV12-4; D: TRBD1; size: few; J: TRBJ1-1; DNA: TGTGCCAGCCGGGGACAGTTGAACACTGAAGCTTTCTTT; CDR3: CASRGQLNTEAFF
V: TRBV9; D: .; size: once; J: TRBJ1-6; DNA: TGTGCCAGCAGCCTCAACCGGGAGGGGGGAGATTCACCCCTCCACTTT; CDR3: CASSLNREGGDSPLHF
V: TRBV9; D: .; size: .; J: TRBJ2-7; DNA: TGTGCCAGCAGCGGTAGGGTATTAAAGGGGTGTGAGCAGTACTTC; CDR3: CASSGRVLKGCEQYF
V: TRBV10-1; D: TRBD1; size: .; J: TRBJ1-4; DNA: TGCGCCAGCAGTGACGGACAGGGCGGGAAACTGTTTTTT; CDR3: CASSDGQGGKLFF
V: TRBV7-8; D: .; size: .; J: TRBJ1-5; DNA: TGTGCCAGCAGCATAGAGACAAGATTCTCTCAGCCCCAGCATTTT; CDR3: CASSIETRFSQPQHF
V: TRBV5-5; D: TRBD1; size: .; J: TRBJ2-5; DNA: TGTGCCAGCAGCTCCCCGACAGGGTTCCAAGAGACCCAGTACTTC; CDR3: CASSSPTGFQETQYF
V: TRBV2; D: .; size: .; J: TRBJ2-3; DNA: TGTGCCAGCAGTGAATGGCAGGGTTCAGATACGCAGTATTTT; CDR3: CASSEWQGSDTQYF
V: TRBV29-1; D: .; size: .; J: TRBJ1-5; DNA: TGCAGCGTTACGCCAGGGGACGGGCCCCAGCATTTT; CDR3: CSVTPGDGPQHF
V: TRBV10-3; D: .; size: .; J: TRBJ2-3; DNA: TGTGCCATCAAACAAGGACTCCGGGCAGATACGCAGTATTTT; CDR3: CAIKQGLRADTQYF
V: TRBV5-4; D: .; size: .; J: TRBJ1-5; DNA: TGTGCCAGCAGTTCTGGACAGAGCAATCAGCCCCAGCATTTT; CDR3: CASSSGQSNQPQHF
V: TRBV5-1; D: .; size: .; J: TRBJ1-1; DNA: TGCGCCAGCAGTTCGAGTGGCGGGAATACTGAAGCTTTCTTT; CDR3: CASSSSGGNTEAFF
V: TRBV7-2; D: .; size: .; J: TRBJ1-6; DNA: TGTGCCAGCAGCTTAGCGCCCGGACTGATGGGTTCACCCCTCCACTTT; CDR3: CASSLAPGLMGSPLHF
V: TRBV11-2; D: TRBD1; size: .; J: TRBJ1-2; DNA: TGTGCCAGCAGCCAAGACCGGTGGACAGGGGAGGGGGAAGGCTACACCTTC; CDR3: CASSQDRWTGEGEGYTF
V: TRBV28; D: TRBD1; size: .; J: TRBJ2-2; DNA: TGTGCCAGCAGACCCGACAGGGGAAGGACCGGGGAGCTGTTTTTT; CDR3: CASRPDRGRTGELFF
V: TRBV9; D: TRBD1; size: .; J: TRBJ1-5; DNA: TGTGCCAGCAGCGCAGGGCCCGGGACAGGGAATCAGCCCCAGCATTTT; CDR3: CASSAGPGTGNQPQHF
V: TRBV5-6; D: .; size: .; J: TRBJ2-7; DNA: TGTGCCAGCAGCTTGGTTGGAGGCAGCTCCTACGAGCAGTACTTC; CDR3: CASSLVGGSSYEQYF
V: TRBV30; D: TRBD1; size: .; J: TRBJ1-1; DNA: TGTGCCTGGGGGAAGGGACAGGGGGACACTGAAGCTTTCTTT; CDR3: CAWGKGQGDTEAFF
V: TRBV28; D: .; size: .; J: TRBJ2-7; DNA: TGTGCCAGCAGTTACGAACAGGCCTACGAGCAGTACTTC; CDR3: CASSYEQAYEQYF
V: TRBV25-1; D: TRBD1; size: .; J: TRBJ1-4; DNA: TGTGCCAGCAGTGAACAGGGGGGACGGGATGAAAAACTGTTTTTT; CDR3: CASSEQGGRDEKLFF
V: TRBV27; D: .; size: .; J: TRBJ2-5; DNA: TGTGCCAGCGGGGGACAACCGCAGGGGACCCAGTACTTC; CDR3: CASGGQPQGTQYF
V: TRBV6-5; D: .; size: .; J: TRBJ1-2; DNA: TGTGCCATCCCGCTGGTGGACAGCTATGGCTACACCTTC; CDR3: CAIPLVDSYGYTF
V: TRBV18; D: TRBD1; size: .; J: TRBJ2-1; DNA: TGTGCCAGCTCACTGGGACAGAGCTCCTACAATGAGCAGTTCTTC; CDR3: CASSLGQSSYNEQFF
V: TRBV7-9; D: .; size: .; J: TRBJ2-7; DNA: TGTGCCAGCAGCCACGGTTTCTCCTACGAGCAGTACTTC; CDR3: CASSHGFSYEQYF
V: TRBV6-5; D: TRBD2; size: .; J: TRBJ2-3; DNA: TGTGCCAGCAGACGGCTAGCGGGGGGCACAGATACGCAGTATTTT; CDR3: CASRRLAGGTDTQYF
V: TRBV5-6; D: TRBD1; size: .; J: TRBJ1-5; DNA: TGTGCCAGCAAGACAGGGCTTTATAGCAATCAGCCCCAGCATTTT; CDR3: CASKTGLYSNQPQHF
V: TRBV6-5; D: .; size: .; J: TRBJ1-1; DNA: TGTGCCAGCAGGAGGTCATCCGCTGAAGCTTTCTTT; CDR3: CASRRSSAEAFF
V: TRBV5-4; D: TRBD1; size: .; J: TRBJ1-1; DNA: TGTGCCAGCAGTCCAGGGGGCGCGGACACTGAAGCTTTCTTT; CDR3: CASSPGGADTEAFF
V: TRBV7-2; D: .; size: .; J: TRBJ1-5; DNA: TGTGCCAGCAGCTTAGATGCGGGTTTGAGCAATCAGCCCCAGCATTTT; CDR3: CASSLDAGLSNQPQHF
V: TRBV5-5; D: .; size: .; J: TRBJ1-1; DNA: TGTGCCAGCAGCCCCCTGGGAGGGGACACTGAAGCTTTCTTT; CDR3: CASSPLGGDTEAFF
V: TRBV5-1; D: TRBD1; size: .; J: TRBJ2-3; DNA: TGCGCCAGCAGCTCGGACAGGGAAACAGATACGCAGTATTTT; CDR3: CASSSDRETDTQYF
V: TRBV19; D: TRBD1; size: .; J: TRBJ2-1; DNA: TGTGCCAGTTCTAGACAGGGGGACAATGAGCAGTTCTTC; CDR3: CASSRQGDNEQFF
V: TRBV28; D: .; size: few; J: TRBJ1-4; DNA: TGTGCCAGCAGTGAACAGGGCGGGGGTCGTGAAAAACTGTTTTTT; CDR3: CASSEQGGGREKLFF
V: TRBV2; D: .; size: once; J: TRBJ1-5; DNA: TGTGCCAGCAGTTCCAGGATACTACAGGCCCAGCATTTT; CDR3: CASSSRILQAQHF
V: TRBV5-6; D: .; size: few; J: TRBJ1-6; DNA: TGTGCCAGCAGCTCAGACAGGAGCTCCTATAATTCACCCCTCCACTTT; CDR3: CASSSDRSSYNSPLHF
V: TRBV25-1; D: .; size: once; J: TRBJ1-3; DNA: TGTGCCAGCAGTGCCGGGACACCTATTTCTGGAAACACCATATATTTT; CDR3: CASSAGTPISGNTIYF
V: TRBV9; D: .; size: .; J: TRBJ1-4; DNA: TGTGCCAGCAGCCTAACACCAGGAACTAATGAAAAACTGTTTTTT; CDR3: CASSLTPGTNEKLFF
V: TRBV3-1/TRBV3-2; D: TRBD1; size: .; J: TRBJ1-5; DNA: TGTGCCAGCAGCCAAGATAGGCCAGGGGGCGGACAGCCCCAGCATTTT; CDR3: CASSQDRPGGGQPQHF
V: TRBV4-3; D: .; size: .; J: TRBJ2-2; DNA: TGCGCCAGCAGCCAAGAGACTAGGGCACGCGCCGGGGAGCTGTTTTTT; CDR3: CASSQETRARAGELFF
V: TRBV5-1; D: .; size: .; J: TRBJ1-4; DNA: TGCGCCAGCAGCTTGGTTGGAGCAACTAATGAAAAACTGTTTTTT; CDR3: CASSLVGATNEKLFF
V: TRBV19; D: .; size: .; J: TRBJ1-1; DNA: TGTGCCAGTACCAGACAGCTTGAAGCTTTCTTT; CDR3: CASTRQLEAFF
V: TRBV7-6; D: .; size: .; J: TRBJ1-4; DNA: TGTGCCAGCAGCTTAGATGGAGGGGCAAATGAAAAACTGTTTTTT; CDR3: CASSLDGGANEKLFF
V: TRBV19; D: TRBD2; size: .; J: TRBJ2-1; DNA: TGTGCCAGTAGTATAGAACTAGCGGGCTACAATGAGCAGTTCTTC; CDR3: CASSIELAGYNEQFF
V: TRBV11-2; D: .; size: .; J: TRBJ2-1; DNA: TGTGCCAGCAGGGGGGCGGGAGCGGGGCATGAGCAGTTCTTC; CDR3: CASRGAGAGHEQFF
V: TRBV5-1; D: .; size: once; J: TRBJ1-1; DNA: TGCGCCAGCAGCTTGGGTTGGGAAGGGGGGAACACTGAAGCTTTCTTT; CDR3: CASSLGWEGGNTEAFF
V: TRBV14; D: TRBD1; size: .; J: TRBJ1-1; DNA: TGTGCCAGCAGCCAATACAGGGGAACCACTGAAGCTTTCTTT; CDR3: CASSQYRGTTEAFF
V: TRBV4-3; D: .; size: once; J: TRBJ1-5; DNA: TGCGCCAGCAGCCAAGAGCGCGGTCAGCCCCAGCATTTT; CDR3: CASSQERGQPQHF
V: TRBV11-3; D: TRBD1; size: .; J: TRBJ2-7; DNA: TGTGCCAGCAGCCAGACAGGGGACGAGCAGTACTTC; CDR3: CASSQTGDEQYF
V: TRBV5-1; D: TRBD1; size: .; J: TRBJ2-2; DNA: TGCGCCAGCAGCCGAGACAGGGGAAACACCGGGGAGCTGTTTTTT; CDR3: CASSRDRGNTGELFF
V: TRBV15; D: .; size: .; J: TRBJ1-4; DNA: TGTGCCACCAGCAGGGATCAGGGATGGGGAGAAAAACTGTTTTTT; CDR3: CATSRDQGWGEKLFF
V: TRBV24-1; D: TRBD1; size: .; J: TRBJ2-7; DNA: TGTGCCACCAGTGATGGACAGGGGTACCACGAGCAGTACTTC; CDR3: CATSDGQGYHEQYF
V: TRBV7-9; D: .; size: .; J: TRBJ1-1; DNA: TGTGCCAGCAGCCATAGTAACACTGAAGCTTTCTTT; CDR3: CASSHSNTEAFF